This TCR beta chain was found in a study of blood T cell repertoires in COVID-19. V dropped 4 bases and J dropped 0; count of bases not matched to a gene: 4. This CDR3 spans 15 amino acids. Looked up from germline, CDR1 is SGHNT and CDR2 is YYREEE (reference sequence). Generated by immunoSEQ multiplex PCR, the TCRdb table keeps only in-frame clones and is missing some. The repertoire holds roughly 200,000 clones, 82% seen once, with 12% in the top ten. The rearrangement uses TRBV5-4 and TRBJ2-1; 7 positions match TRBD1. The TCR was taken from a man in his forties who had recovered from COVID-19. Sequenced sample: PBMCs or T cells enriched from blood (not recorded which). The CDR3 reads CASSLTGNSYNEQFF. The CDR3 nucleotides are TGTGCCAGCAGCCTGACAGGGAACTCCTACAATGAGCAGTTCTTC.